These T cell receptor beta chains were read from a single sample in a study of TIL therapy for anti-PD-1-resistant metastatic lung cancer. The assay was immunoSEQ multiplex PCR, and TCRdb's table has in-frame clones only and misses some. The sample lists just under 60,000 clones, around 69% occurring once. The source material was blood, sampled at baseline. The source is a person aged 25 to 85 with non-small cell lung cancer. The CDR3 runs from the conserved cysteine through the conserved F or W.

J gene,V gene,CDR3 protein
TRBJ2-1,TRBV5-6,CASSSLAAGGLRGEQFF
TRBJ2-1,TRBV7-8,CASSLARGGAYNEQFF
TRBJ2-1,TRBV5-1,CASSLDFNEQFF
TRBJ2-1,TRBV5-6,CASSLDSIYNEQFF
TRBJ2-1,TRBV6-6,CASRNIAGAAVNEQFF
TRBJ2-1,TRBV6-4,CASSIQPGGLAGGEQFF
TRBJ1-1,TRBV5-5,CASSLGDIMNTEAFF
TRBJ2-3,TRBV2,CASSPGPTPDTQYF
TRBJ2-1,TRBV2,CASSSKNEQFF
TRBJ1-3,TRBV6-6,CASSGRGAGNTIYF
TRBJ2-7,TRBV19,CASRHSGSDEQYF
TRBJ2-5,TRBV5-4,CASSFRVQETQYF
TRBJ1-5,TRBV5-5,CASSRAGGGSNQPQHF
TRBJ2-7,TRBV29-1,CSVSTGGLYEQYF
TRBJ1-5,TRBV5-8,CASSFWGSNQPQHF
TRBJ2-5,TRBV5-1,CASSLDSRASGSKTQYF